These T cell receptor beta chains were read from a single sample in a study of a mutant IDH1 vaccine in newly diagnosed glioma. This table comes from immunoSEQ multiplex PCR, and its TCRdb copy is limited to in-frame clones, with some not included. The sample records about 72,000 clones, 84% being singletons. These receptors lack a known antigen. The source material was PBMCs, sampled from a glioma patient whose treatment included an IDH1 peptide vaccine. The receptor source for this set is a man aged 18 to 35 with glioma. CDR3s include the opening cysteine and the closing phenylalanine or tryptophan. The order of the fields is J gene, clone size, V gene, D gene, CDR3 DNA, CDR3 protein. A D gene is named only where the DNA matches it firmly. The size field is filled for only some rows; it gives once, few, many or a size class.

TRBJ2-1 | . | TRBV2 | . | TGTGCCAGCACTCATCGACTTTCGAATGAGCAGTTCTTC | CASTHRLSNEQFF
TRBJ2-5 | . | TRBV6-5 | . | TGTGCCAGCAGTTACTCGATAGAGGGGGGGACGACCCAGTACTTC | CASSYSIEGGTTQYF
TRBJ1-5 | . | TRBV6-5 | . | TGTGCCAGCAGTTACCGGATCAATCAGCCCCAGCATTTT | CASSYRINQPQHF
TRBJ1-1 | few | TRBV7-2 | . | TGTGCCAGCAGCTTAGACAGGGTGAACACTGAAGCTTTCTTT | CASSLDRVNTEAFF
TRBJ2-5 | . | TRBV30 | . | TGTGCCTGGAGTAAGTCGGATTTGGAGACCCAGTACTTC | CAWSKSDLETQYF
TRBJ1-6 | few | TRBV6-6 | . | TGTGCCAGCAGTTACCAGGGGCTGGATTCTAATTCACCCCTCCACTTT | CASSYQGLDSNSPLHF
TRBJ1-2 | . | TRBV5-6 | . | TGTGCCAGCAGGGAAACCGGACGCTCCAGCTACACCTTC | CASRETGRSSYTF
TRBJ1-2 | . | TRBV5-4 | . | TGTGCCAGCAGCTTGGTCGGGTATGGCTACACCTTC | CASSLVGYGYTF
TRBJ1-1 | . | TRBV18 | TRBD1 | TGTGCCAGCTCACCTTCCCTCAGACAGGGACCGGAAGCTTTCTTT | CASSPSLRQGPEAFF
TRBJ1-4 | . | TRBV4-1 | TRBD1 | TGCGCCAGCAGCCATTCCCCGGGACAGGGACGGGATGGAGCAACTAATGAAAAACTGTTTTTT | CASSHSPGQGRDGATNEKLFF
TRBJ2-7 | . | TRBV27 | . | TGTGCCAGCAGTTTCGGGTATCCTGTAAATGGCTACGAGCAGTACTTC | CASSFGYPVNGYEQYF
TRBJ2-7 | . | TRBV29-1 | . | TGCAGCGCCATACCAGCCAGAGCCCGTTCCTACGAGCAGTACTTC | CSAIPARARSYEQYF
TRBJ2-7 | . | TRBV7-8 | TRBD2 | TGTGCCAGCAGCTTAGAGGGTGGACTAGCGGCCAACTACGAGCAGTACTTC | CASSLEGGLAANYEQYF
TRBJ1-3 | . | TRBV4-1 | . | TGCGCCAGCAGCCACCCAAATCGGGGACTCTCTGGAAACACCATATATTTT | CASSHPNRGLSGNTIYF
TRBJ2-1 | . | TRBV7-9 | TRBD2 | TGTGCCAGCAGCTTAGTCATGGCTAGCGGGTTAGATGAGCAGTTCTTC | CASSLVMASGLDEQFF
TRBJ2-3 | once | TRBV20-1 | . | TGCAGTGTTCCGGGACTGGGAACCTATTTT | CSVPGLGTYF
TRBJ1-2 | . | TRBV16 | . | TGTGCCAGCAGCCCTTCCGGGACCTCCATTTATGGCTACACCTTC | CASSPSGTSIYGYTF
TRBJ2-2 | . | TRBV5-4 | TRBD2 | TGTGCCAGCAGCTGGGGGGGAACCGGGGAGCTGTTTTTT | CASSWGGTGELFF
TRBJ1-1 | . | TRBV18 | TRBD1 | TGTGCCAGCTCACCGGACAGGGGACGAAGGACTGAAGCTTTCTTT | CASSPDRGRRTEAFF
TRBJ2-7 | once | TRBV6-6 | . | TGTGCCAGCAGTTCGTATCGCGAGCAGTACTTC | CASSSYREQYF
TRBJ2-7 | once | TRBV1 | . | TGCACCAGCAGCCAGGCAGGGACTAGCGGGGTGTACGAGCAGTACTTC | CTSSQAGTSGVYEQYF
TRBJ2-5 | . | TRBV19 | TRBD2 | TGTGCCAGTAGTATAGCGGGGGGGCGCCAAGAGACCCAGTACTTC | CASSIAGGRQETQYF
TRBJ1-2 | once | TRBV19 | TRBD1 | TGTGCCAGTAGTCGCCACAGGGGAATGTATGGCTACACCTTC | CASSRHRGMYGYTF
TRBJ1-1 | once | TRBV27 | . | TGTGCCAGCAGTAAAAGGCATATTAACACTGAAGCTTTCTTT | CASSKRHINTEAFF
TRBJ2-7 | . | TRBV19 | TRBD2 | TGTGCCAGTAGCCTCGGGGGGGCGAGCTCCTACGAGCAGTACTTC | CASSLGGASSYEQYF
TRBJ1-2 | . | TRBV7-2 | . | TGTGCCAGCAGCTTAAGTTCCCCAGGGCTCGGCTATGGCTACACCTTC | CASSLSSPGLGYGYTF
TRBJ1-2 | . | TRBV11-2 | . | TGTGCCAGCAGCCCGAGGAGGGATGGTGGCTACACCTTC | CASSPRRDGGYTF
TRBJ1-1 | . | TRBV7-6 | . | TGTGCCAGCAGCCGGAATGGGGGAGGGGTAGACACTGAAGCTTTCTTT | CASSRNGGGVDTEAFF
TRBJ1-4 | . | TRBV5-4 | . | TGTGCCAGCGCTACAGGGCCAGCAACTAATGAAAAACTGTTTTTT | CASATGPATNEKLFF
TRBJ1-3 | . | TRBV7-2 | . | TGTGCCAGCAGCTCGGGGTTCTCTGGAAACACCATATATTTT | CASSSGFSGNTIYF
TRBJ1-2 | . | TRBV5-1 | TRBD1 | TGCGCCAGCAGCTTCGAGAGGACAGGGGGCACCTATGGCTACACCTTC | CASSFERTGGTYGYTF
TRBJ1-1 | . | TRBV19 | TRBD1 | TGTGCCAGTAGGACCGGACAGGCCATGAACACTGAAGCTTTCTTT | CASRTGQAMNTEAFF
TRBJ2-5 | . | TRBV2 | TRBD1 | TGTGCCAGCAAAAGGGGGCCGGGCGGAGAGACCCAGTACTTC | CASKRGPGGETQYF
TRBJ2-5 | . | TRBV15 | . | TGTGCCACCAGCAGAGGGCCAGTCCAAGAGACCCAGTACTTC | CATSRGPVQETQYF
TRBJ2-7 | . | TRBV2 | . | TGTGCCACCCAGAGGGACTACGAGCAGTACTTC | CATQRDYEQYF
TRBJ1-1 | . | TRBV10-1 | TRBD1 | TGCGCCAGCAGTGAGAGCCCCCCTGGGCAGGGGGCTTTGGTGAACACTGAAGCTTTCTTT | CASSESPPGQGALVNTEAFF
TRBJ2-7 | . | TRBV27 | . | TGTGCCAGCAGTTTACCAGGGGCCTACGAGCAGTACTTC | CASSLPGAYEQYF
TRBJ1-2 | . | TRBV9 | TRBD1 | TGTGCCAGCAGCCCACAGGGGGCAGGGTATGGCTACACCTTC | CASSPQGAGYGYTF
TRBJ1-5 | few | TRBV6-6 | . | TGTGCCAGCAGTTACTCTAACGGGTATGACGGTCAGCCCCAGCATTTT | CASSYSNGYDGQPQHF
TRBJ2-5 | . | TRBV7-7 | . | TGTGCTAGCAGCTTAAGTTCCCATGAGACCCAGTACTTC | CASSLSSHETQYF
TRBJ1-1 | . | TRBV6-5 | . | TGTGCCAGCAGCCCACCTGGCAGGGGTGAAGCTTTCTTT | CASSPPGRGEAFF
TRBJ1-5 | . | TRBV4-1 | . | TGCGCCAGCAGCCAAGATGGGGGTATCGGCAATCAGCCCCAGCATTTT | CASSQDGGIGNQPQHF
TRBJ1-5 | . | TRBV15 | . | TGTGCCACCAGCAGAGATAGTCAGGGGTCCAGCAATCAGCCCCAGCATTTT | CATSRDSQGSSNQPQHF
TRBJ1-2 | . | TRBV6-5 | . | TGTGCCAGCAGTTCCTGGGGGGGGGCGCATGGCTACACCTTC | CASSSWGGAHGYTF
TRBJ2-1 | once | TRBV11-3 | TRBD2 | TGTGCCAGCAGCCCCGGGACTAGCGGGAGAGGGGAGCAGTTCTTC | CASSPGTSGRGEQFF
TRBJ1-1 | . | TRBV10-3 | . | TGTGCCATCAGTGCAGGGGAGGGCACTGAAGCTTTCTTT | CAISAGEGTEAFF
TRBJ1-1 | . | TRBV9 | . | TGTGCCAGCAGCCTTAGCGGCGGGTCCATCGGCGGAGCTTTCTTT | CASSLSGGSIGGAFF
TRBJ2-7 | once | TRBV28 | . | TGTGCCAGCAGTCCTCCCAGGGAACACTACGAGCAGTACTTC | CASSPPREHYEQYF
TRBJ1-5 | few | TRBV7-9 | . | TGTGCCAGCACCTCCAAGGGTAGTCAGCCCCAGCATTTT | CASTSKGSQPQHF
TRBJ1-2 | . | TRBV11-2 | TRBD1 | TGTGCCAGCAGCTACTCCGGGACAGAGGATGGCTACACCTTC | CASSYSGTEDGYTF
TRBJ1-6 | . | TRBV29-1 | TRBD1 | TGCAGCGTGAAGGTGGGACAGTCGGGGGATTCACCCCTCCACTTT | CSVKVGQSGDSPLHF
TRBJ2-5 | . | TRBV5-6 | TRBD2 | TGTGCCAGCAGCACGACGGGGGGTAGGCCCCAAGAGACCCAGTACTTC | CASSTTGGRPQETQYF